Each of the 28 T cell receptor beta chains below was sequenced from the same sample in a study of blood T cell repertoires in COVID-19. Clones were sequenced by immunoSEQ multiplex PCR, and TCRdb holds only the in-frame ones, with some missing. The repertoire consists of over 350,000 clones, with about 90% occurring once and the leading ten covering approximately 2%. The specimen was PBMCs or T cells enriched from blood (not recorded which). These receptors were collected from a woman aged 18-29 years with acute COVID-19.

This chain links TRBV30 with TRBJ1-6, with 8 bases identical to TRBD1. Germline trimming cut 1 base from V and 9 bases from J; bases unmatched to any gene: 2. The germline V gene has CDR1 GTSNPN and CDR2 SVGIG (reference sequence). The CDR3 runs 13 residues. CDR3 in DNA: TGTGCCTGGAGTGGAGACAGGGGTTCACCCCTCCACTTT. Its protein is CAWSGDRGSPLHF. The variable domain in full, with the rest retrieved from reference TRBV30 and TRBJ1-6, is SQTIHQWPATLVQPVGSPLSLECTVEGTSNPNLYWYRQAAGRGLQLLFYSVGIGQISSEVPQNLSASRPQDRQFILSSKKLLLSDSGFYLCAWSGDRGSPLHFGNGTRLTVT.

The rearrangement links TRBV30 to TRBJ1-2; no reliable D call. V was shortened by 0 bases and J by 5 bases, with 10 bases between the two germline ends. Per the germline V gene, CDR1 is GTSNPN and CDR2 is SVGIG (reference sequence). CDR3 length: 13 residues. CDR3 loop: CAWSVRRGYGYTF. DNA for the CDR3: TGTGCCTGGAGTGTACGTCGGGGTTATGGCTACACCTTC.

The chain combines TRBV12-5 with TRBJ2-3; weak D call: TRBD2 (5 bases). The germline V gene encodes CDR1 LGHNT and CDR2 FRNRAP. This CDR3 has 14 amino acids. V was shortened by 7 bases and J by 5 bases, with 16 bases between the two germline ends. For the CDR3, the DNA is TGTGCTAGTGCTCCGAGAGAAGAGGGAGATACGCAGTATTTT. Amino acid sequence: CASAPREEGDTQYF.

This chain uses TRBV24-1 with TRBJ1-5; TRBD1 might be the D (5 bases). The CDR3 consists of 13 residues. Germline V gives CDR1 KGHDR, CDR2 SFDVKD. Trimming took 9 bases from V and 2 from J, leaving 10 bases between them. The CDR3 DNA reads as TGTGCCACCGGCGGGGGAGGCAATCAGCCCCAGCATTTT. Translated, it gives CATGGGGNQPQHF.

V is TRBV27 and J is TRBJ2-7, with TRBD2 matching over 15 bases. V lost 8 bases to trimming and J lost 2 bases; unmatched junction nucleotides: 13. The germline CDR1 and CDR2 sequences are MNHEY and SMNVEV (reference sequence). This CDR3 contains 18 residues. CDR3 DNA: TGTGCCAGCGGTAAGGGACTAGCGGGAGGCCCTGTTACCTACGAGCAGTACTTC. Its translation: CASGKGLAGGPVTYEQYF.

This sequence joins TRBV7-8 and TRBJ1-2, with TRBD1 identical over 7 bases. V shed 5 bases and J 2 bases; nucleotides not matched to a gene: 2. The CDR3 covers 13 residues. Per the germline V gene, CDR1 is SGHVS and CDR2 is FQNEAQ. This chain's CDR3 is CASSPDRNYGYTF. CDR3 coding DNA: TGTGCCAGCAGCCCGGACAGGAACTATGGCTACACCTTC.

V gene TRBV4-1 combines with J gene TRBJ2-7, with D possibly matching TRBD1 (6 bases). With 0 bases removed from V and 6 bases from J, the gap between germline ends came to 9 bases. Germline V CDR1 and CDR2: MGHRA, YSYEKL. The CDR3 contains 13 residues. This CDR3 is CASSQDWGREQYF. The CDR3 DNA follows: TGCGCCAGCAGCCAAGATTGGGGGCGCGAGCAGTACTTC.

The chain couples TRBV19 to TRBJ1-2, with a weak D call TRBD1 (6 bases). The CDR3 runs to 15 residues. The V end lost 2 bases, the J end lost 8 bases, and 18 bases lay between the germline ends. Germline assignment: CDR1 LNHDA and CDR2 SQIVND (reference sequence). The CDR3 protein is CASSIPWTVQKGYTF. DNA for the CDR3: TGTGCCAGTAGTATACCCTGGACAGTTCAGAAGGGCTACACCTTC.

The gene calls are TRBV19 and TRBJ2-1, with D perhaps matching TRBD2 (6 bases). V dropped 4 bases and J dropped 10 bases, with 17 bases sitting between them. The length of the CDR3 is 14 residues. The germline V gene encodes CDR1 LNHDA and CDR2 SQIVND (reference sequence). The CDR3 DNA reads as TGTGCCAGTAGTACCCGAGGAGGGTGGGGCGAGCAGTTCTTC. Translation gives CASSTRGGWGEQFF.

The chain recombines TRBV18 with TRBJ1-2, with D perhaps matching TRBD1 (5 bases). The CDR3 runs to 14 residues. Trimming shortened V by 4 bases and J by 1 base, and 10 bases separated the two germline ends. From germline, CDR1 is KGHSH and CDR2 LQKENI. Written as DNA, the CDR3 is TGTGCCAGCTCACTCGAAGGGGATAACTATGGCTACACCTTC. Translated: CASSLEGDNYGYTF.

The J gene is TRBJ2-1, the V gene TRBV5-4; 8 nucleotides match TRBD2. This CDR3 region has 16 residues. The junction had 6 bases not matched to a gene; V was cut back by 2 bases and J by 2 bases. Germline V gene lookup returns CDR1 SGHNT and CDR2 YYREEE (reference sequence). CDR3 amino acids: CASSFYSGNAYNEQFF. The CDR3 nucleotides read TGTGCCAGCAGCTTTTATAGCGGGAACGCCTACAATGAGCAGTTCTTC.

CDR3 amino acids: CASSVQNQPQHF. Written as DNA, the CDR3 is TGTGCCAGTAGTGTACAAAATCAGCCCCAGCATTTT. J is TRBJ1-5 and V is TRBV19; D not certain. Trimming took off 5 bases at V and 4 bases at J, with 6 bases between the two ends. The CDR3 is made up of 12 amino acids. The germline V gene has CDR1 LNHDA and CDR2 SQIVND (reference sequence).

Only one count was recorded for this clone. The gene calls are TRBV7-9 and TRBJ2-1; 11 positions agree with TRBD2. With 1 base clipped from V and 10 bases from J, the junction kept 6 bases outside the gene matches. The CDR3 extends over 15 amino acids. The germline gives CDR1 SEHNR, CDR2 FQNEAQ (reference sequence). In DNA form, the CDR3 reads TGTGCCAGCAGCTTAGTAGGACTAGCGGGCTGGGAGCAGTTCTTC. Protein: CASSLVGLAGWEQFF.

This chain links TRBV18 with TRBJ1-2, with 10 bases lining up with TRBD1. V dropped 4 bases and J dropped 1; count of bases not matched to a gene: 6. The germline gives CDR1 KGHSH, CDR2 LQKENI. The CDR3 is 16 residues long. The CDR3 loop is CASSQAGQGINYGYTF. The DNA of the CDR3 is TGTGCCAGCTCACAAGCGGGACAGGGGATTAACTATGGCTACACCTTC.

The chain is built from TRBV4-1 and TRBJ1-1; D gene ambiguous. V was cut by 0 bases and J by 3 bases, with 29 bases left in between. The CDR3 is 21 residues long. Germline V gene lookup returns CDR1 MGHRA and CDR2 YSYEKL. Written as DNA, the CDR3 is TGCGCCAGCAGCCAAGATCTTACCCCAGCAGTGGTTTTATCGAGGGACACTGAAGCTTTCTTT. Protein: CASSQDLTPAVVLSRDTEAFF.

J is TRBJ2-2 and V is TRBV6-5, with 7 bases matching TRBD1. CDR1 is MNHEY, CDR2 SVGAGI, per germline. The CDR3 loop spans 15 amino acids. J was trimmed by 1 base and V by 3 bases; bases with no gene match: 2. The CDR3: CASSYDRVNTGELFF. CDR3 coding DNA: TGTGCCAGCAGTTATGACAGGGTGAACACCGGGGAGCTGTTTTTT.

The gene calls are TRBV19 and TRBJ1-1; no firm D call. Deletions cut 4 bases from V and 8 bases from J, with 20 bases between. This CDR3 contains 15 residues. Germline assignment: CDR1 LNHDA and CDR2 SQIVND (reference sequence). CDR3 sequence reads: CASSTTSVLLFEAFF. In DNA form, the CDR3 reads TGTGCCAGTAGTACAACAAGCGTGCTATTGTTCGAAGCTTTCTTT.

The V call is TRBV5-5, the J call TRBJ1-1; 10 nucleotides align to TRBD1. The CDR3 contains 16 residues. From germline, CDR1 is SGHKS and CDR2 YYEKEE (reference sequence). The junction had 7 bases not matched to a gene; V was cut back by 4 bases and J by 1 base. The CDR3 protein is CASSPRQGAGNTEAFF. Written as DNA, the CDR3 is TGTGCCAGCAGCCCCCGACAGGGGGCGGGGAACACTGAAGCTTTCTTT.

The chain is built from TRBV28 and TRBJ1-3; D is perhaps TRBD1 (5 bases). V was cut by 8 bases and J by 0 bases, with 17 bases left in between. Germline V gives CDR1 MDHEN, CDR2 SYDVKM. The CDR3 has 16 amino acids. CDR3 sequence (DNA): TGTGCCAGCGAAATAGGAGGGACCGACTCTGGAAACACCATATATTTT. This translates into CASEIGGTDSGNTIYF.

The CDR3 nucleotides read TGTGCCAGCAGCTTAGCTCAGCGCGAGCAGTACTTC. This sequence encodes CASSLAQREQYF. The rearrangement uses TRBV11-2 and TRBJ2-7; D gene ambiguous. The CDR3 is made up of 12 amino acids. CDR1 is SGHAT and CDR2 is FQNNGV in the germline V gene. V lost 1 base, J lost 6 bases, and 7 bases lay in between. Based on the CDR3 plus reference TRBV11-2 and TRBJ2-7, the full variable domain is EAGVAQSPRYKIIEKRQSVAFWCNPISGHATLYWYQQILGQGPKLLIQFQNNGVVDDSQLPKDRFSAERLKGVDSTLKIQPAKLEDSAVYLCASSLAQREQYFGPGTRLTVT.

V and J are TRBV2 and TRBJ2-7; weak D call: TRBD2 (5 bases). The CDR3 is 13 amino acids. The germline V gene has CDR1 SNHLY and CDR2 FYNNEI. The V end lost 7 bases, the J end lost 5 bases, and 15 bases lay between the germline ends. The CDR3 nucleotides read TGTGCCAGCACTAAAGCCGGGATCCACGAGCAGTACTTC. It encodes CASTKAGIHEQYF.

The sample holds a few counts of this clone. The chain has TRBV5-5 and TRBJ1-2, with D possibly TRBD1 on 5 matching bases. Germline CDR1 and CDR2: SGHKS and YYEKEE (reference sequence). This CDR3 has 14 residues. With 2 bases removed from V and 6 bases from J, the gap between germline ends came to 14 bases. CDR3 in amino acids: CASSLGAALDGYTF. For the CDR3, the DNA is TGTGCCAGCAGCTTAGGGGCAGCGTTAGATGGCTACACCTTC.

This chain uses TRBV12-3 or TRBV12-4 with TRBJ1-1, with a weak D call TRBD1 (6 bases). CDR3 size: 11 residues. The V end lost 6 bases, the J end lost 12 bases, and 14 bases lay between the germline ends. The CDR3 region is CASRGAEGSFF. CDR3 nucleotides: TGTGCCAGCAGGGGGGCCGAGGGGTCTTTCTTT.

V gene TRBV6-2 or TRBV6-3 combines with J gene TRBJ2-3; D is possibly TRBD1 (5 bases). The length of the CDR3 is 16 residues. Trimming removed 6 bases from V and 0 bases from J, with 16 bases in between. Germline assignment: CDR1 MNHEY and CDR2 SVGEGT. CDR3: CASSQRQKTSTDTQYF. CDR3 DNA sequence: TGTGCCAGCAGCCAACGACAGAAAACTAGCACAGATACGCAGTATTTT.

This clone was observed once. The chain couples TRBV30 to TRBJ1-5, with D perhaps TRBD1 (5 bases). V was trimmed by 2 bases and J by 6 bases, leaving 14 bases between them. Germline loops: CDR1 GTSNPN, CDR2 SVGIG (reference sequence). The CDR3 totals 14 residues. CDR3: CAWSRRGLGQPQHF. The CDR3 DNA reads as TGTGCCTGGAGTCGAAGGGGCCTAGGTCAGCCCCAGCATTTT.

The chain uses TRBV27 and TRBJ2-7; 9 bases line up with TRBD1. CDR1 and CDR2 (germline): MNHEY, SMNVEV (reference sequence). V gave up 5 bases and J gave up 3 bases; unmatched junction bases: 8. The CDR3 spans 15 residues. CDR3 DNA: TGTGCCAGCAGTACCGGGACAGGGCTGTACTACGAGCAGTACTTC. Translation gives CASSTGTGLYYEQYF.

This chain connects TRBV4-3 to TRBJ2-3; 12 bases fit TRBD2. The CDR3 is 19 residues long. V was pared by 0 bases and J by 4 bases, with 11 bases of the junction left unmatched. CDR1 and CDR2 from the germline V gene are LGHNA and YSLEER. The CDR3 bases are TGCGCCAGCAGCCAAGAGGCTAGCGGGAGGGCCGTTTTTGCAGATACGCAGTATTTT. It is translated as CASSQEASGRAVFADTQYF.

This rearrangement joins TRBV5-5 to TRBJ2-2; tentative D call: TRBD1 (5 bases). Germline-derived CDR1 and CDR2 are SGHKS and YYEKEE (reference sequence). V dropped 1 base and J dropped 1 base, with 11 bases sitting between them. CDR3 length: 16 amino acids. CDR3 protein: CASSLTTVVNTGELFF. CDR3 DNA sequence: TGTGCCAGCAGCTTGACGACAGTAGTGAACACCGGGGAGCTGTTTTTT.